This T cell receptor (beta chain) was sequenced during a study of cytomegalovirus exposure and HLA in healthy donors. Regarding the study as a whole: Testing in vitro showed a few CMV-associated chains specific for CMV antigens. Across HLA loci, a later analysis found differing TCR association rates, with DRB1 most and HLA-C fewest.

PCR primers comprised 60 Vbeta and 13 Jbeta primers. TCRdb keeps only in-frame clones here, not all; method: immunoSEQ multiplex PCR. The sample carries around 150,000 clones, approximately 85% recorded once. With respect to this clone: Its antigen is as yet unknown.

This CDR3 comprises 17 residues. Germline CDR1 reads MDHEN; CDR2 reads SYDVKM. J lost 3 bases, V lost 4 bases, and 13 bases had no gene match. The TCR sequence derives from a man in his fifties in good health and CMV-seropositive. The V gene is TRBV28, the J gene TRBJ1-2; TRBD1 agrees at 8 bases. The specimen was PBMCs. The CDR3: CASSSIRQGLIDYGYTF. The CDR3 region has the DNA TGTGCCAGCAGTTCAATCCGACAGGGGTTGATTGACTATGGCTACACCTTC.